The 32 T cell receptor beta chains below come from one sample, sequenced in a study of T cells in Graves' hyperthyroidism and ophthalmopathy. The investigators amplified TCR beta CDR3 regions from RNA transcripts. The TCR CDR3 first-round RT-PCR relied on the HTBI primer set. TCRdb re-derived calls from the multiplex PCR reads in MiXCR, one entry per CDR3 protein. The sample holds about 640,000 distinct CDR3 sequences; under 25% are singletons and the top ten take 30% to 40%. The material sequenced was blood. These receptors came from a man in his thirties or forties with Graves' ophthalmopathy.

This clonotype has a handful of counts. The V gene is TRBV5-6, the J gene TRBJ1-1; 9 bases line up with TRBD1. CDR1 and CDR2 from the germline V gene are SGHDT and YYEEEE. The J segment lost 3 bases and the V segment lost 3 bases, leaving 3 bases of the junction unmatched. The CDR3 contains 14 residues. CDR3 coding DNA: TGTGCCAGCAGCTCCCGGACAGGGGACACTGAAGCTTTCTTT. Its protein product is CASSSRTGDTEAFF.

The genes are TRBV6-1 and TRBJ2-5, with D possibly being TRBD1 (6 bases). This CDR3 region has 12 residues. CDR1 is MNHNS and CDR2 is SASEGT in the germline V gene. V was cut by 5 bases and J by 7 bases, with 11 bases left in between. CDR3 amino acids: CASSLDSGTQYF. The CDR3 DNA reads as TGTGCCAGCAGTTTGGACAGTGGGACCCAGTACTTC.

In this sample, this clonotype turned up many times. The rearrangement links TRBV28 to TRBJ2-7, with a possible D match to TRBD2 (6 bases). This CDR3 is built from 14 residues. Germline loops: CDR1 MDHEN, CDR2 SYDVKM. V lost 5 bases, J lost 0 bases, and 11 bases lay in between. CDR3 nucleotide sequence: TGTGCCAGCAGTCCCGGGACTGCCTCCTACGAGCAGTACTTC. Encoded protein: CASSPGTASYEQYF.

The sample holds many counts of this clonotype. The chain links TRBV6-5 to TRBJ2-2, with D perhaps TRBD2 (8 bases). The germline V gene encodes CDR1 MNHEY and CDR2 SVGAGI. The V end lost 0 bases, the J end lost 6 bases, and 11 bases lay between the germline ends. The CDR3 is 15 amino acids. The CDR3 loop is CASSYSGRGPGELFF. The CDR3 nucleotides read TGTGCCAGCAGTTACTCCGGGAGGGGGCCCGGGGAGCTGTTTTTT.

There are a few counts of this clonotype. The chain uses TRBV5-5 and TRBJ2-3; tentatively, D is TRBD1 or TRBD2 (6 bases each). Trimming took off 2 bases at V and 2 bases at J, with 21 bases between the two ends. The germline V gene has CDR1 SGHKS and CDR2 YYEKEE (reference sequence). CDR3 length: 18 residues. The CDR3 is CASSLSWVGGGHTDTQYF. In DNA form, the CDR3 reads TGTGCCAGCAGCTTAAGTTGGGTAGGGGGAGGCCACACAGATACGCAGTATTTT.

The chain couples TRBV6-1 to TRBJ1-5, with D maybe TRBD1 (5 bases). Trimming pared 6 bases from V and 9 bases from J, leaving 18 bases between. The CDR3 runs to 14 residues. CDR1 MNHNS and CDR2 SASEGT come from the germline V gene. The CDR3 nucleotides are TGTGCCAGCAGCCCGGACATTACGGAAGGGCCCCAGCATTTT. It encodes CASSPDITEGPQHF.

This rearrangement joins TRBV7-2 to TRBJ2-7; D call uncertain. The germline V gene has CDR1 SGHTA and CDR2 FQGNSA. The CDR3 runs 16 residues. The V gene lost 5 bases and the J gene lost 4 bases, with 21 bases spanning the gap. CDR3 amino acids: CASSPSPVGAKYEQYF. CDR3 nucleotide sequence: TGTGCCAGCAGCCCATCACCGGTCGGCGCAAAGTACGAGCAGTACTTC.

This clonotype was seen at least ten times. The V and J genes are TRBV11-2 and TRBJ2-7; 9 bases line up with TRBD2. The tail of the sequence fits TRBJ2-1 better, so the J call may be wrong. CDR3 length equals 15 residues. Germline lookup yields CDR1 SGHAT and CDR2 FQNNGV. For the CDR3, the DNA is TGTGCCAGCAGCTTAGATACGGGACTAGCATACGAGCAGTTCTTC. The encoded protein is CASSLDTGLAYEQFF.

The chain links TRBV3-1 to TRBJ1-6; D gene unclear. V was trimmed by 0 bases and J by 7 bases, leaving 10 bases between them. The CDR3 is 15 residues long. The germline gives CDR1 LGHDT, CDR2 YNNKEL (reference sequence). The CDR3 nucleotides read TGTGCCAGCAGCCAAGATCCGGGAACCAATTCACCCCTCCACTTT. Translated, it gives CASSQDPGTNSPLHF.

The J gene is TRBJ2-3, the V gene TRBV30; TRBD2 matches at 15 bases. CDR1 is GTSNPN, CDR2 SVGIG, per germline (reference sequence). CDR3 size: 17 residues. V lost 4 bases, J lost 3 bases, and 8 bases stayed unmatched. DNA of the CDR3: TGTGCCTGGATATCAGGGACTAGCGGGAGGAGAACAGATACGCAGTATTTT. This encodes CAWISGTSGRRTDTQYF.

Ten or more counts support this clonotype. The V and J genes are TRBV18 and TRBJ1-1; 12 positions match TRBD1. V gave up 3 bases and J gave up 7 bases; unmatched junction bases: 6. The CDR3 contains 15 residues. The germline V gene has CDR1 KGHSH and CDR2 LQKENI. As DNA, the CDR3 is TGTGCCAGCTCACCCCGGGACAGGGGGCGGGATGAAGCTTTCTTT. It yields the protein CASSPRDRGRDEAFF.

The CDR3 is CASSPPVGIDTEAFF. CDR3 in DNA: TGTGCCAGCTCACCACCTGTAGGGATCGACACTGAAGCTTTCTTT. V usage is TRBV18 and J usage is TRBJ1-1; unclear D gene. Looked up from germline, CDR1 is KGHSH and CDR2 is LQKENI. The CDR3 is 15 residues long. V was cut by 0 bases and J by 3 bases, with 11 bases left in between. The full variable domain, in which reference TRBV18 and TRBJ1-1 provide the parts outside the CDR3, is NAGVMQNPRHLVRRRGQEARLRCSPMKGHSHVYWYRQLPEEGLKFMVYLQKENIIDESGMPKERFSAEFPKEGPSILRIQQVVRGDSAAYFCASSPPVGIDTEAFFGQGTRLTVV.

Concerning this clonotype itself: This may come from a read error, since a much larger clone is one base off. Likely a read error: the CDR3 ends without its conserved phenylalanine or tryptophan. This chain joins TRBV28 and TRBJ1-3; 10 bases are shared with TRBD1. The germline gives CDR1 MDHEN, CDR2 SYDVKM. This CDR3 contains 15 residues. Germline trimming cut 4 bases from V and 4 bases from J; bases unmatched to any gene: 4. This CDR3 reads CASSSGTGVGNTIYS. In DNA form, the CDR3 reads TGTGCCAGCAGTTCCGGGACAGGGGTAGGAAACACCATATATTCT.

This clonotype was detected a few times. V and J are TRBV6-1 and TRBJ1-4; D remains unclear. Between the trimmed V and J ends, which lost 5 bases and 8 bases, there was a span of 12 bases. This CDR3 region has 13 residues. Germline V lookup: CDR1 MNHNS, CDR2 SASEGT. CDR3 DNA sequence: TGTGCCAGCAGTACCTACGAAGGGGAAAAACTGTTTTTT. This codes for CASSTYEGEKLFF.

In its sample, this clonotype was seen many times. CDR3 DNA: TGTGCCACCGGGACATTGAACACTGAAGCTTTCTTT. Protein: CATGTLNTEAFF. This chain links TRBV10-3 with TRBJ1-1; tentatively, D is TRBD1 (6 bases). Germline assignment: CDR1 ENHRY and CDR2 SYGVKD. Trimming took off 10 bases at V and 0 bases at J, with 9 bases between the two ends. There are 12 residues in the CDR3.

This clonotype came up a few times. This sequence joins TRBV20-1 and TRBJ2-3; 11 nucleotides line up with TRBD2. Trimming cost V 7 bases and J 1 base; bases outside gene matches: 4. Looked up from germline, CDR1 is DFQATT and CDR2 is SNEGSKA (reference sequence). The CDR3 extends over 14 amino acids. The CDR3 nucleotides are TGCAGTGGTTTAGCGGGAGGGGGCACAGATACGCAGTATTTT. Amino acid sequence: CSGLAGGGTDTQYF.

This clonotype was observed a few times. The chain recombines TRBV5-5 with TRBJ1-2; 10 nucleotides agree with TRBD1. V lost 4 bases and J lost 8; bases outside the gene matches: 5. Germline V CDR1 and CDR2: SGHKS, YYEKEE (reference sequence). This CDR3 has 13 amino acids. The CDR3, as DNA: TGTGCCAGCAGCGAGGGACAGGGGAGAGGCTACACCTTC. It encodes CASSEGQGRGYTF.

This clonotype appeared a few times. The CDR3 sequence: CASSRDRGYPKGTEAFF. The CDR3 DNA follows: TGTGCCAGCAGTCGGGACAGGGGTTACCCCAAAGGGACTGAAGCTTTCTTT. This chain links TRBV3-1 with TRBJ1-1, with TRBD1 identical over 10 bases. The CDR3 length is 17 residues. V trimming: 6 bases; J trimming: 5 bases; junction bases outside the gene matches: 15. CDR1 is LGHDT, CDR2 YNNKEL, per germline (reference sequence).

This clonotype was seen only once. The chain has TRBV12-3 or TRBV12-4 and TRBJ2-5, with D possibly being TRBD2 (5 bases). The CDR3 extends over 18 amino acids. V was shortened by 3 bases and J by 4 bases, with 24 bases between the two germline ends. CDR3 sequence reads: CASSFASGTRAQRETQYF. In DNA, the CDR3 is TGTGCCAGCAGTTTTGCAAGCGGTACCCGGGCCCAGAGAGAGACCCAGTACTTC.

The J gene is TRBJ2-5, the V gene TRBV4-2; no reliable D call. This CDR3 is built from 14 residues. In germline, CDR1 is LGHNA, CDR2 YNFKEQ. V was cut by 0 bases and J by 5 bases, with 10 bases left in between. DNA of the CDR3: TGTGCCAGCAGCCAAGATAGTTTGGGCGAGACCCAGTACTTC. This encodes CASSQDSLGETQYF.

This clonotype occurred many times. The chain employs TRBV6-5 and TRBJ2-3, with TRBD2 matching over 11 bases. This CDR3 contains 17 residues. Germline V gene sequence: CDR1 MNHEY, CDR2 SVGAGI. V was clipped by 0 bases and J by 6 bases; unmatched bases: 8. The CDR3 bases are TGTGCCAGCAGTTACTCGCGTGGGCCTAGCGGGAGGGATACGCAGTATTTT. Residues: CASSYSRGPSGRDTQYF.

This sequence joins TRBV6-2 or TRBV6-3 and TRBJ1-6; D unclear. V was cut by 8 bases and J by 7 bases, with 9 bases left in between. The CDR3 has 12 amino acids. CDR1 MNHEY and CDR2 SVGEGT come from the germline V gene. The CDR3 nucleotides are TGTGCCAGCCGGGCCGTCAATTCACCCCTCCACTTT. Translating gives CASRAVNSPLHF.

V and J are TRBV13 and TRBJ1-1; no clear D. The germline CDR1 and CDR2 sequences are PRHDT and FYEKMQ (reference sequence). The length of the CDR3 is 13 residues. V lost 6 bases and J 1 base, leaving 9 bases between the germline ends. CDR3 sequence reads: CASSHTENTEAFF. The CDR3 coding sequence is TGTGCCAGCAGTCATACAGAGAACACTGAAGCTTTCTTT.

This chain connects TRBV2 to TRBJ2-5; 8 bases agree with TRBD2. Germline CDR1 is SNHLY and CDR2 is FYNNEI. This CDR3 contains 14 residues. V dropped 8 bases and J dropped 5; count of bases not matched to a gene: 10. The CDR3 DNA follows: TGTGCCAGCGGAGCCCTAGCGGGTCGGGAGACCCAGTACTTC. This encodes CASGALAGRETQYF.

CDR3 loop: CASTSQGAPGGYTF. In DNA form, the CDR3 reads TGTGCCAGCACCTCACAGGGGGCGCCTGGGGGCTACACCTTC. J is TRBJ1-2 and V is TRBV19; 9 bases are a match to TRBD1. The ends lost 9 bases at V and 8 bases at J; junction bases unmatched: 13. Germline V gene data show CDR1 as LNHDA and CDR2 as SQIVND (reference sequence). The CDR3 has 14 amino acids.

This clonotype was counted ten times or more. The chain has TRBV10-2 and TRBJ2-7, with unresolved D. V was shortened by 10 bases and J by 2 bases, with 12 bases between the two germline ends. CDR1 and CDR2 (germline): WSHSY, SAAADI. The CDR3 loop spans 12 amino acids. The CDR3 DNA follows: TGCGCCACCTCCTCCGACGCCTACGAGCAGTACTTC. This sequence encodes CATSSDAYEQYF.

This chain's CDR3 is CASSWPGSTDPGANVLTF. Here the CDR3 DNA reads TGTGCCAGCAGCTGGCCGGGCTCCACAGACCCTGGGGCCAACGTCCTGACTTTC. The V gene is TRBV7-3, the J gene TRBJ2-6, with D unclear. Germline V gene lookup returns CDR1 SGHTA and CDR2 FQGTGA. Between the trimmed V and J ends, which lost 4 bases and 2 bases, there was a span of 18 bases. The CDR3 sequence is 18 residues long.

The chain couples TRBV11-3 to TRBJ1-2; TRBD1 might be the D (5 bases). The CDR3 runs 17 residues. Trimming removed 0 bases at V and 3 bases at J, with 17 bases between. Germline V CDR1 and CDR2: SGHNT, YENEEA. CDR3 nucleotide sequence: TGTGCCAGCAGCTTAGATCTTCCCCCAGGGCTAGACTATGGCTACACCTTC. It specifies CASSLDLPPGLDYGYTF.

The rearrangement joins TRBV6-1 to TRBJ2-5; D possibly matches TRBD1 or TRBD2 (5 bases each). Trimming pared 6 bases from V and 2 bases from J, leaving 25 bases between. Germline-derived CDR1 and CDR2 are MNHNS and SASEGT. The CDR3 runs 18 residues. In DNA form, the CDR3 reads TGTGCCAGCAGGGGACGGGTCCCCTACGAGGGGTCACAAGAGACCCAGTACTTC. This gives the protein CASRGRVPYEGSQETQYF.

The sample holds many counts of this clonotype. The CDR3 here is CASSFTDSLNSPLHF. The CDR3 nucleotides read TGTGCCAGCAGCTTCACAGATTCTCTTAATTCACCCCTCCACTTT. The J gene is TRBJ1-6, the V gene TRBV7-2; the D is unclear. Germline assignment: CDR1 SGHTA and CDR2 FQGNSA. The CDR3 totals 15 residues. V was clipped by 3 bases and J by 6 bases, with 12 bases between them.

This clonotype was seen many times. The chain joins TRBV5-1 to TRBJ1-2; D may be TRBD1 (6 bases). This CDR3 is built from 13 residues. CDR1 SGHRS and CDR2 YFSETQ come from the germline V gene. Trimming stripped 2 bases from V and 6 bases from J, with 11 bases between. CDR3 sequence (DNA): TGCGCCAGCAGCTTATCCGGACAGAATGGCTACACCTTC. Encoded protein: CASSLSGQNGYTF.

The table lists this clonotype with many counts. The chain carries TRBV6-5 and TRBJ1-6; 10 nucleotides align to TRBD1. The V and J ends lost 0 bases and 2 bases, in that order; junction bases with no gene match: 7. Per germline, CDR1 MNHEY and CDR2 SVGAGI. The CDR3 sequence is 19 residues long. The CDR3 region is CASSYSNGDRGTYNSPLHF. Here the CDR3 DNA reads TGTGCCAGCAGTTACTCGAACGGGGACAGGGGAACCTATAATTCACCCCTCCACTTT.